Listed below are T cell receptor beta chains from one sample, sequenced in a study of blood T cells in healthy people across ages. TCRdb reanalysed the 5' RACE reads using MiXCR and keeps one entry per CDR3 protein. The sample records hundreds of thousands of distinct CDR3 sequences, about 45% being singletons. Sequenced sample: blood. These receptors came from a man older than 75 in good health. CDR3s include the opening cysteine and the closing phenylalanine or tryptophan. The D gene is left open where the match is weak. Clone size appears in some rows only: once, few, many, or a class for an expanded clone.

CDR3 | DNA | D | J | size | V
CASSPVATEAFF | TGTGCCAGCTCACCCGTAGCCACTGAAGCTTTCTTT | NA | TRBJ1-1 | NA | TRBV18
CSVEDRYNEQFF | TGCAGCGTTGAGGACAGATACAATGAGCAGTTCTTC | NA | TRBJ2-1 | NA | TRBV29-1
CASSLAGGRYLGTDTQYF | TGTGCCAGCAGTCTAGCGGGAGGGAGGTACCTAGGCACAGATACGCAGTATTTT | TRBD2 | TRBJ2-3 | NA | TRBV28
CASRLLGLVNNEQFF | TGTGCCAGCAGGTTACTTGGACTAGTAAACAATGAGCAGTTCTTC | TRBD2 | TRBJ2-1 | few | TRBV12-3/TRBV12-4
CASSDLGGAGDTQYF | TGTGCCAGCAGTGATTTAGGCGGCGCAGGGGATACGCAGTATTTT | NA | TRBJ2-3 | NA | TRBV25-1
CASRTGGSITDTQYF | TGTGCCAGCAGAACGGGAGGATCGATCACAGATACGCAGTATTTT | TRBD2 | TRBJ2-3 | many | TRBV11-1
CASSATGGAETQYF | TGTGCCAGCAGTGCAACAGGGGGCGCAGAGACCCAGTACTTC | TRBD1 | TRBJ2-5 | NA | TRBV6-5
CASSLGEATLAYEQFF | TGTGCCAGCAGCTTAGGCGAGGCGACCCTGGCGTACGAGCAGTTCTTC | NA | TRBJ2-1 | NA | TRBV11-3
CASRHTGGFETQYF | TGTGCCAGCAGACATACAGGGGGCTTTGAGACCCAGTACTTC | TRBD1 | TRBJ2-5 | few | TRBV7-9
CSARPEPGSSTDTQYF | TGCAGTGCTAGACCGGAACCAGGATCTAGCACAGATACGCAGTATTTT | NA | TRBJ2-3 | few | TRBV20-1
CASSYSAGNYEQYF | TGTGCCAGCAGTTACTCGGCCGGGAACTACGAGCAGTACTTC | NA | TRBJ2-7 | few | TRBV6-2/TRBV6-3
CASSSIGLAGRSYEQYF | TGTGCCAGCAGCTCAATTGGACTAGCGGGTCGATCCTACGAGCAGTACTTC | TRBD2 | TRBJ2-7 | few | TRBV7-9
CASSVDSLAGGNTIYF | TGTGCCAGCAGCGTAGACAGTCTGGCTGGAGGAAACACCATATATTTT | NA | TRBJ1-3 | NA | TRBV9
CASSTDRSNQPQHF | TGTGCCAGCAGCACGGACAGGAGCAATCAGCCTCAGCATTTT | TRBD1 | TRBJ1-5 | NA | TRBV28
CATAVVASGVQNIQYF | TGTGCCACAGCAGTTGTGGCTAGCGGGGTGCAAAACATTCAGTACTTC | TRBD2 | TRBJ2-4 | once | TRBV2
CASSPAASSSGANVLTF | TGTGCCAGCAGCCCGGCGGCATCTAGCTCTGGGGCCAACGTCCTGACTTTC | NA | TRBJ2-6 | once | TRBV3-1
CSVVRFDSTNYGYTF | TGCAGCGTTGTTAGGTTCGACAGCACTAACTATGGCTACACCTTC | NA | TRBJ1-2 | few | TRBV29-1
CASSQYPGPNNEKLFF | TGTGCCAGCAGCCAATATCCGGGACCCAATAATGAAAAACTGTTTTTT | NA | TRBJ1-4 | NA | TRBV5-6
CASSRGGGSTDTQYF | TGTGCCAGCAGCCGCGGCGGGGGTAGCACAGATACGCAGTATTTT | TRBD2 | TRBJ2-3 | NA | TRBV6-5
CASSRGLAGVRGELFF | TGTGCCAGCAGTCGAGGACTAGCGGGAGTTCGCGGGGAGCTGTTTTTT | TRBD2 | TRBJ2-2 | few | TRBV6-5
CASSLGTGMNQPQHF | TGTGCCAGCAGCCTTGGGACAGGGATGAATCAGCCCCAGCATTTT | TRBD1 | TRBJ1-5 | NA | TRBV3-1
CASSRNFNNEQFF | TGCGCCAGCTCTCGGAACTTTAACAATGAGCAGTTCTTC | NA | TRBJ2-1 | NA | TRBV4-3
CSVERWQSHSYEQYF | TGCAGCGTTGAACGCTGGCAGTCTCACTCCTACGAGCAGTACTTC | NA | TRBJ2-7 | NA | TRBV29-1
CASGERSDQPQHF | TGTGCCAGCGGGGAGAGGTCGGATCAGCCCCAGCATTTT | NA | TRBJ1-5 | few | TRBV16
CSARGDRLAQYF | TGCAGTGCTCGAGGCGATCGACTGGCGCAGTATTTT | NA | TRBJ2-3 | few | TRBV20-1
CASSSPEGREGQNEQFF | TGTGCCAGCAGCTCCCCCGAAGGGCGGGAGGGCCAAAATGAGCAGTTCTTC | TRBD2 | TRBJ2-1 | NA | TRBV7-7
CASSLGTGIISEVFF | TGTGCCAGCAGCTTAGGGACAGGGATCATCTCTGAAGTTTTCTTT | TRBD1 | TRBJ1-1 | NA | TRBV7-9
CASSYQGGNEQFF | TGTGCCAGCAGTTACCAAGGGGGCAATGAGCAGTTCTTC | NA | TRBJ2-1 | NA | TRBV12-3/TRBV12-4
CASSSGQGENIQYF | TGTGCCAGCAGCTCAGGACAGGGCGAAAACATTCAGTACTTC | TRBD1 | TRBJ2-4 | once | TRBV5-5
CSVTRTRTDTQYF | TGCAGCGTCACTAGGACACGCACAGATACGCAGTATTTT | NA | TRBJ2-3 | NA | TRBV29-1
CSATESGSSYEQYF | TGCAGTGCTACCGAGAGCGGGAGCTCCTACGAGCAGTACTTC | TRBD2 | TRBJ2-7 | NA | TRBV20-1
CASSSGTITDTQYF | TGTGCCAGCAGCTCCGGGACAATCACAGATACGCAGTATTTT | NA | TRBJ2-3 | few | TRBV7-9
CASSEARTSVNEQYF | TGTGCCAGCAGTGAAGCGAGGACTAGCGTTAATGAGCAGTACTTC | TRBD2 | TRBJ2-5 | NA | TRBV2
CASSSKAGETQYF | TGTGCCAGCAGCTCAAAAGCGGGAGAGACCCAGTACTTC | NA | TRBJ2-5 | few | TRBV7-2
CAIRRVPLYYNEQFF | TGTGCCATCAGAAGGGTGCCCCTTTACTACAATGAGCAGTTCTTC | NA | TRBJ2-1 | NA | TRBV10-3
CSAQWGLAGRADNEQFF | TGCAGTGCTCAGTGGGGACTAGCGGGAAGGGCGGACAATGAGCAGTTCTTC | TRBD2 | TRBJ2-1 | NA | TRBV20-1
CSGRTGGMETQYF | TGCAGTGGTAGGACAGGGGGCATGGAGACCCAGTACTTC | TRBD1 | TRBJ2-5 | NA | TRBV20-1
CASSLAGGPSVEQFF | TGCGCCAGCAGCTTGGCGGGAGGGCCGAGTGTTGAGCAGTTCTTC | TRBD2 | TRBJ2-1 | NA | TRBV5-1
CASSLAGLAGSYNEQFF | TGTGCCAGCAGCTTAGCAGGACTAGCGGGATCATACAATGAGCAGTTCTTC | TRBD2 | TRBJ2-1 | NA | TRBV7-9
CAISTGDRGFYEQYF | TGTGCCATCAGCACCGGCGACAGGGGTTTCTACGAGCAGTACTTC | TRBD1 | TRBJ2-7 | NA | TRBV28
CASSYFPGGRPLHF | TGTGCCAGCAGTTACTTCCCCGGCGGTCGTCCCCTCCACTTT | NA | TRBJ1-6 | few | TRBV6-6
CAISDPGLVRNEQFF | TGTGCCATCAGTGATCCCGGACTAGTGAGAAATGAGCAGTTCTTC | TRBD2 | TRBJ2-1 | NA | TRBV10-3
CASSPRLAGGAGANVLTF | TGCGCCAGCAGCCCCCGACTAGCGGGAGGGGCTGGGGCCAACGTCCTGACTTTC | TRBD2 | TRBJ2-6 | NA | TRBV5-1
CASSLGLAVPSTDTQYF | TGCGCCAGCAGCCTGGGACTAGCGGTACCAAGCACAGATACGCAGTATTTT | TRBD2 | TRBJ2-3 | NA | TRBV4-1
CASSYHGQNEQFF | TGTGCCAGCAGTTACCATGGTCAGAATGAGCAGTTCTTC | NA | TRBJ2-1 | NA | TRBV6-5
CASSLRPGGTQETQYF | TGTGCCAGCAGTTTAAGGCCCGGGGGGACTCAAGAGACCCAGTACTTC | TRBD2 | TRBJ2-5 | NA | TRBV27
CAIRGQGDYGYTF | TGTGCCATCAGGGGACAGGGAGACTATGGCTACACCTTC | TRBD1 | TRBJ1-2 | few | TRBV10-3
CASSATGVLAPHNEQFF | TGTGCCAGCAGTGCGACAGGGGTACTAGCGCCCCACAATGAGCAGTTCTTC | NA | TRBJ2-1 | few | TRBV2
CASSYTRPVAEQYF | TGTGCCAGCAGTTACACGCGTCCAGTGGCCGAGCAGTACTTC | NA | TRBJ2-7 | NA | TRBV6-2/TRBV6-3
CASRRSGQGAYEQYF | TGTGCCAGCAGGAGGAGTGGGCAGGGAGCCTACGAGCAGTACTTC | NA | TRBJ2-7 | NA | TRBV2
CASSLRGPLYEQYF | TGCGCCAGCAGCTTGCGGGGGCCCCTTTACGAGCAGTACTTC | NA | TRBJ2-7 | NA | TRBV5-1
CASSLGGSRVNEQFF | TGTGCCAGCAGTTTAGGCGGGAGCCGGGTCAATGAGCAGTTCTTC | TRBD2 | TRBJ2-1 | many | TRBV12-3/TRBV12-4
CSATPGGSGANVLTF | TGCAGTGCAACCCCCGGGGGCTCTGGGGCCAACGTCCTGACTTTC | NA | TRBJ2-6 | many | TRBV20-1
CASSLLTGGDIQYF | TGTGCCAGCAGTCTTCTGACAGGGGGGGACATTCAGTACTTC | TRBD1 | TRBJ2-4 | NA | TRBV2
CSAPGRGEKLFF | TGCAGTGCGCCGGGGAGGGGTGAAAAACTGTTTTTT | NA | TRBJ1-4 | NA | TRBV20-1